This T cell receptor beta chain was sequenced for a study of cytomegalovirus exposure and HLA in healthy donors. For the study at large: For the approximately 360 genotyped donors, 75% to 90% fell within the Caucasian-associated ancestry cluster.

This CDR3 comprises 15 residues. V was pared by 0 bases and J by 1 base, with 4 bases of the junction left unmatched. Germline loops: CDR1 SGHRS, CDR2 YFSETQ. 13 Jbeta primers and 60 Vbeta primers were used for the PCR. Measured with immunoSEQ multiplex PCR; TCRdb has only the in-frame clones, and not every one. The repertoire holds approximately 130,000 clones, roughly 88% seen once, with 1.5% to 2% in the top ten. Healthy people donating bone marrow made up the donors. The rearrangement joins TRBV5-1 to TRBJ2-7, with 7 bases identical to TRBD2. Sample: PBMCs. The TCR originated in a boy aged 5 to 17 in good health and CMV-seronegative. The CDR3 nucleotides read TGCGCCAGCAGCTTGGATCAGGGAGGGTCCTACGAGCAGTACTTC. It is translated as CASSLDQGGSYEQYF.